These T cell receptor beta chains were read from a single sample in a study of PD-L1 blockade in urothelial cancer. Sequenced by immunoSEQ multiplex PCR; TCRdb stores in-frame clones only, minus some. The sample includes under 35,000 clones, about 87% of them seen just once. The sequences come from PBMCs, collected around atezolizumab (anti-PD-L1) treatment. The receptors originated from a man aged 45-65 years with urothelial cancer. Both conserved end residues are part of each CDR3. The D gene is left open where the match is weak. Rows give clone size only sometimes, using once, few, many, or a class for an expanded clone.

abundance	d_gene	v_gene	j_gene	CDR3aa	CDR3nt
NA	NA	TRBV7-9	TRBJ1-1	CASSQIAGFGTEAFF	TGTGCCAGCAGCCAGATTGCGGGTTTTGGCACTGAAGCTTTCTTT
few	NA	TRBV11-3	TRBJ1-1	CASSFRGADEAFF	TGTGCCAGCAGCTTCAGGGGCGCGGATGAAGCTTTCTTT
NA	TRBD2	TRBV29-1	TRBJ2-1	CSVEGPSGSFNEQFF	TGCAGCGTTGAAGGGCCTAGCGGGAGTTTCAATGAGCAGTTCTTC
NA	TRBD1	TRBV30	TRBJ1-2	CAWRPTGAYYGYTF	TGTGCCTGGAGACCGACAGGGGCTTATTATGGCTACACCTTC
NA	TRBD1	TRBV11-2	TRBJ1-6	CASSQDRGNSPLHF	TGTGCCAGCAGCCAGGACAGGGGGAATTCACCCCTCCACTTT
NA	TRBD1	TRBV18	TRBJ1-4	CASSPGTGFPELFF	TGTGCCAGCTCACCCGGGACAGGGTTTCCTGAACTGTTTTTT
NA	NA	TRBV5-1	TRBJ2-7	CASSFNGDYEQYF	TGCGCCAGCAGCTTCAACGGTGACTATGAGCAGTACTTC
few	NA	TRBV28	TRBJ1-5	CASTATGKPQHF	TGTGCCAGCACCGCCACAGGGAAGCCCCAGCATTTT
NA	TRBD2	TRBV5-1	TRBJ2-7	CASSSRAGTSRSSYEQYF	TGCGCCAGCAGCTCCCGAGCCGGGACTAGCAGGAGCTCCTACGAGCAGTACTTC
NA	NA	TRBV7-2	TRBJ1-2	CASSFKGSNYGYTF	TGTGCCAGCAGCTTCAAAGGGAGTAACTATGGCTACACCTTC
once	NA	TRBV21-1	TRBJ1-6	CASPHGEDGNSPLHF	TGTGCCAGCCCGCATGGGGAGGATGGTAATTCACCCCTCCACTTT
NA	TRBD1	TRBV6-5	TRBJ1-5	CASSQDRVNQPQHF	TGTGCCAGCAGTCAGGACAGGGTCAATCAGCCCCAGCATTTT
NA	TRBD1	TRBV5-1	TRBJ2-5	CASGDRSGTQYF	TGCGCCAGCGGGGACAGGTCTGGGACCCAGTACTTC
few	NA	TRBV10-2	TRBJ1-1	CASSDRRGLNTEAFF	TGCGCCAGCAGTGACCGGAGGGGCTTAAACACTGAAGCTTTCTTT
NA	NA	TRBV4-1	TRBJ2-7	CASSQNTATFHEQYF	TGCGCCAGCAGCCAGAACACCGCGACTTTTCATGAGCAGTACTTC
NA	TRBD1	TRBV14	TRBJ2-7	CASSGLTGGTYEQYF	TGTGCCAGCAGCGGACTTACAGGGGGGACCTACGAGCAGTACTTC
NA	TRBD1	TRBV7-9	TRBJ2-5	CASSFTTGGSGETQYF	TGTGCCAGCAGCTTTACCACAGGGGGCTCGGGGGAGACCCAGTACTTC
large	TRBD2	TRBV5-6	TRBJ2-1	CASRPGLANYNEQFF	TGTGCCAGCAGACCGGGACTAGCGAACTACAATGAGCAGTTCTTC
NA	TRBD1	TRBV14	TRBJ2-5	CASSRQGQGSETQYF	TGTGCCAGCAGCCGTCAAGGACAGGGTTCGGAGACCCAGTACTTC
NA	TRBD1	TRBV30	TRBJ2-5	CAWNRGWETQYF	TGTGCCTGGAACAGGGGGTGGGAGACCCAGTACTTC
NA	NA	TRBV9	TRBJ2-5	CASATTGSYQETQYF	TGTGCCAGCGCGACGACGGGGAGTTACCAAGAGACCCAGTACTTC
few	TRBD2	TRBV11-2	TRBJ2-5	CASSSGLAGKETQYF	TGTGCCAGCAGCTCCGGACTAGCGGGAAAAGAGACCCAGTACTTC
NA	NA	TRBV7-9	TRBJ2-7	CASSSSRDVQYF	TGTGCCAGCAGCTCGTCGCGGGACGTGCAGTACTTC
NA	TRBD2	TRBV14	TRBJ2-7	CASSQDFRTSGRGYEQYF	TGTGCCAGCAGCCAAGATTTCCGGACTAGCGGGAGAGGTTACGAGCAGTACTTC
NA	NA	TRBV9	TRBJ2-7	CASSVATSPSYEQYF	TGTGCCAGCAGCGTAGCTACTAGTCCCTCCTACGAGCAGTACTTC
NA	TRBD1	TRBV11-2	TRBJ2-7	CASSLDGDRAYEQYF	TGTGCCAGCAGCTTAGATGGGGACAGGGCTTACGAGCAGTACTTC
NA	TRBD2	TRBV6-5	TRBJ2-1	CASTPTSGTYNEQFF	TGTGCCAGCACCCCGACTAGCGGGACCTACAATGAGCAGTTCTTC
NA	TRBD1	TRBV12-5	TRBJ2-5	CASGDRVETQYF	TGTGCTAGTGGGGACAGGGTGGAGACCCAGTACTTC
NA	NA	TRBV5-1	TRBJ1-2	CASSLEGFYGYTF	TGCGCCAGCAGCTTAGAGGGATTCTATGGCTACACCTTC
NA	TRBD2	TRBV14	TRBJ2-1	CASSLVAGGYNEQFF	TGTGCCAGCAGTTTGGTAGCGGGGGGGTACAATGAGCAGTTCTTC
NA	NA	TRBV5-5	TRBJ2-3	CASSFRGGTDTQYF	TGTGCCAGCAGTTTCAGGGGGGGCACAGATACGCAGTATTTT
NA	TRBD1	TRBV7-9	TRBJ1-1	CAAGTADTEAFF	TGTGCCGCGGGGACAGCAGACACTGAAGCTTTCTTT
NA	TRBD1	TRBV4-3	TRBJ1-4	CASRTGTAGGEKLFF	TGCGCCAGCAGGACGGGGACAGCGGGAGGGGAAAAACTGTTTTTT
NA	NA	TRBV7-9	TRBJ2-1	CASSLELSSYNEQFF	TGTGCCAGCAGCTTAGAATTGAGCTCCTACAATGAGCAGTTCTTC
NA	TRBD1	TRBV27	TRBJ1-4	CASSSIGQGRFYEKLFF	TGTGCCAGCAGTTCCATCGGACAGGGGCGGTTTTATGAAAAACTGTTTTTT
NA	NA	TRBV2	TRBJ1-6	CASSVAAALNSPLHF	TGTGCCAGCAGTGTAGCAGCGGCACTTAATTCACCCCTCCACTTT
NA	NA	TRBV15	TRBJ1-6	CATSKGDYNSPLHF	TGTGCCACCAGCAAGGGGGACTATAATTCACCCCTCCACTTT
NA	NA	TRBV5-8	TRBJ1-5	CASSLGEGPNQPQHF	TGTGCCAGCAGCTTGGGGGAGGGGCCTAATCAGCCCCAGCATTTT
NA	NA	TRBV7-6	TRBJ1-4	CASAYRVDEKLFF	TGTGCCAGCGCCTACAGGGTGGATGAAAAACTGTTTTTT
NA	NA	TRBV19	TRBJ1-2	CASAILRGWSPNPNYGYTF	TGTGCCAGTGCCATCCTTCGGGGTTGGTCCCCAAATCCTAACTATGGCTACACCTTC
NA	NA	TRBV27	TRBJ2-2	CASSFRARDGGELFF	TGTGCCAGCAGTTTCCGGGCCAGGGATGGCGGGGAGCTGTTTTTT
once	TRBD1	TRBV9	TRBJ2-2	CASSARYWTGDPTGELFF	TGTGCCAGCAGCGCCAGATATTGGACAGGGGACCCCACCGGGGAGCTGTTTTTT
once	TRBD2	TRBV6-1	TRBJ2-5	CASSETSGGPQYF	TGTGCCAGCAGTGAGACTAGCGGGGGCCCACAGTACTTC
NA	NA	TRBV12-5	TRBJ1-5	CASGPQSFTGNQPQHF	TGTGCTAGTGGCCCCCAATCCTTCACAGGGAATCAGCCCCAGCATTTT
NA	TRBD1	TRBV19	TRBJ2-3	CASTPGQGTDTQYF	TGTGCCAGTACCCCGGGACAGGGGACAGATACGCAGTATTTT
NA	TRBD2	TRBV4-3	TRBJ2-1	CASSPRMASGSNEQFF	TGCGCCAGCAGTCCAAGAATGGCTAGCGGAAGCAATGAGCAGTTCTTC
NA	NA	TRBV5-8	TRBJ2-3	CASSLAGRGTQYF	TGTGCCAGCAGCTTGGCCGGGCGGGGTACGCAGTATTTT
NA	TRBD1	TRBV5-1	TRBJ1-1	CASSSGQGRVTEAFF	TGCGCCAGCAGCTCCGGACAGGGGAGAGTAACTGAAGCTTTCTTT
NA	TRBD1	TRBV27	TRBJ2-7	CASSSSGTGLVEQYF	TGTGCCAGCAGTTCCTCTGGGACAGGGTTGGTCGAGCAGTACTTC
NA	TRBD2	TRBV27	TRBJ2-7	CASSREGISYEQYF	TGTGCCAGCAGTAGGGAGGGTATCTCCTACGAGCAGTACTTC
NA	TRBD1	TRBV7-2	TRBJ2-7	CASSLEGTAAYEQYF	TGTGCCAGCAGCTTAGAAGGGACAGCAGCCTACGAGCAGTACTTC
NA	NA	TRBV11-2	TRBJ1-5	CASSLNGGSRQPQHF	TGTGCCAGCAGCTTGAATGGGGGGAGCCGACAGCCCCAGCATTTT
NA	NA	TRBV30	TRBJ2-5	CAWSVQTQETQYF	TGTGCCTGGAGTGTACAGACCCAAGAGACCCAGTACTTC
NA	NA	TRBV28	TRBJ2-4	CASSSLGAGNIQYF	TGTGCCAGCAGCTCCTTAGGTGCGGGAAACATTCAGTACTTC
once	NA	TRBV19	TRBJ1-1	CASRPGGGLEAFF	TGTGCCAGTAGACCGGGGGGGGGATTGGAAGCTTTCTTT
NA	NA	TRBV5-1	TRBJ2-6	CASRPGGANVLTF	TGCGCCAGCAGGCCCGGGGGGGCCAACGTCCTGACTTTC
NA	TRBD1	TRBV19	TRBJ1-2	CASRATGAGYGYTF	TGTGCCAGTAGGGCGACAGGGGCTGGGTATGGCTACACCTTC
NA	TRBD1	TRBV7-9	TRBJ2-5	CASSFRTGTETQYF	TGTGCCAGCAGCTTTCGGACAGGGACGGAGACCCAGTACTTC
NA	NA	TRBV19	TRBJ1-1	CASSIQGGSTEAFF	TGTGCCAGTAGTATCCAGGGAGGGAGCACTGAAGCTTTCTTT
NA	TRBD1	TRBV30	TRBJ1-2	CAWYRDSATYGYTF	TGTGCCTGGTACCGGGACAGCGCTACCTATGGCTACACCTTC